This T cell receptor (beta chain) was sequenced for a study of control samples from healthy donors and cancer patients. The CDR3 extends over 17 amino acids. Method: immunoSEQ multiplex PCR; TCRdb's copy keeps in-frame clones and lacks some. The repertoire consists of some 130,000 clones, with more than 90% occurring once and the leading ten covering around 6%. The sequenced sample was blood. This sequence was found in a man younger than 30 in good health. The genes are TRBV12-2 and TRBJ2-2; TRBD2, the D gene given by the table, was not confirmed from the DNA. TRBV12-2 counts as a pseudogene. Here the CDR3 reads CASRPRGGLPFTGELFF. The DNA of the CDR3 is TGTGCAAGTCGCCCTCGGGGGGGACTCCCGTTCACCGGGGAGCTGTTTTTT.